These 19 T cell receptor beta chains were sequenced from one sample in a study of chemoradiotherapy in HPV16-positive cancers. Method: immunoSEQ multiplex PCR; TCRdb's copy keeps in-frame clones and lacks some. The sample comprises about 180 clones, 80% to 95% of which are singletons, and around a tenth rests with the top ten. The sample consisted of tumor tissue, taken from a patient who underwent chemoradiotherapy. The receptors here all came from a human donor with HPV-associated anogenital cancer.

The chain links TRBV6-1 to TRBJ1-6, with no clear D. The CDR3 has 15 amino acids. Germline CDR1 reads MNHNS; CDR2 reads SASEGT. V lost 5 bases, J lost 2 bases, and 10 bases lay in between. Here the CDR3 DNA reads TGTGCCAGCAGTTCCGCGCTTACCTATAATTCACCCCTCCACTTT. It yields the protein CASSSALTYNSPLHF.

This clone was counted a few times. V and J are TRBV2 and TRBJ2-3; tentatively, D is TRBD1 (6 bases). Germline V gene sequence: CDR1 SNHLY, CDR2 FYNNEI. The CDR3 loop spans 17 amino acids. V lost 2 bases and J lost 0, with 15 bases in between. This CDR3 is CASSEQGWGTSTDTQYF. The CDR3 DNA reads TGTGCCAGCAGTGAACAGGGGTGGGGAACCAGCACAGATACGCAGTATTTT. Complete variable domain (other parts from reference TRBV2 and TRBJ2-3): EPEVTQTPSHQVTQMGQEVILRCVPISNHLYFYWYRQILGQKVEFLVSFYNNEISEKSEIFDDQFSVERPDGSNFTLKIRSTKLEDSAMYFCASSEQGWGTSTDTQYFGPGTRLTVL.

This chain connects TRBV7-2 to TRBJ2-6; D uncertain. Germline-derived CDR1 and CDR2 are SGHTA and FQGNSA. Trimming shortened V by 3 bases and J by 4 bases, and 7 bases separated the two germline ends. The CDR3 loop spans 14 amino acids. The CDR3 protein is CASSFPSGANVLTF. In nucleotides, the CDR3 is TGTGCCAGCAGCTTCCCTTCGGGGGCCAACGTCCTGACTTTC.

CDR3 DNA sequence: TGTGCCAGCAGCTTAGCACAGGGGGCTGGAAACACCATATATTTT. Its translation: CASSLAQGAGNTIYF. The chain couples TRBV13 to TRBJ1-3, with 8 bases identical to TRBD1. In germline, CDR1 is PRHDT, CDR2 FYEKMQ (reference sequence). There are 15 residues in the CDR3. J lost 2 bases, V lost 1 base, and 1 base had no gene match. The complete variable domain, with remaining parts taken from reference TRBV13 and TRBJ1-3, reads AAGVIQSPRHLIKEKRETATLKCYPIPRHDTVYWYQQGPGQDPQFLISFYEKMQSDKGSIPDRFSAQQFSDYHSELNMSSLELGDSALYFCASSLAQGAGNTIYFGEGSWLTVV.

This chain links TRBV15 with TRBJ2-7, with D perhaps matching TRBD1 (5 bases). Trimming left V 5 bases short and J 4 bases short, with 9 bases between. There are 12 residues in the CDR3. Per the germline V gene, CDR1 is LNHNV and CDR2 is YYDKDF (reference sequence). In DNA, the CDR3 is TGTGCCACCAGCGACAGCGAATACGAGCAGTACTTC. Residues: CATSDSEYEQYF.

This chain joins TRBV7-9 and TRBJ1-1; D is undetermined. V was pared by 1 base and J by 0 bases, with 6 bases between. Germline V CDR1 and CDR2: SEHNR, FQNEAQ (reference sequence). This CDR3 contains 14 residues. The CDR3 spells CASSLEQLNTEAFF. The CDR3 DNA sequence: TGTGCCAGCAGCTTAGAACAGCTGAACACTGAAGCTTTCTTT. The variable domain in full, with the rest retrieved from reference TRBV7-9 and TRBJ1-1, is DTGVSQNPRHKITKRGQNVTFRCDPISEHNRLYWYRQTLGQGPEFLTYFQNEAQLEKSRLLSDRFSAERPKGSFSTLEIQRTEQGDSAMYLCASSLEQLNTEAFFGQGTRLTVV.

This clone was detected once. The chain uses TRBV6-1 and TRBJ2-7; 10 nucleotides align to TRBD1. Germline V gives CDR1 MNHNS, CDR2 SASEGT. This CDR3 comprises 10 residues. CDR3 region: CGTGGLEQYF. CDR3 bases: TGTGGGACAGGGGGGCTCGAGCAGTACTTC.

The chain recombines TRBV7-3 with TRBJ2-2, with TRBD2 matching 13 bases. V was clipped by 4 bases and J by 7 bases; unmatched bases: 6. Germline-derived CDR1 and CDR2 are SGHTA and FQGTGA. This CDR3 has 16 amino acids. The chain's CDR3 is CASSSGLAGVGGELFF. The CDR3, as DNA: TGTGCCAGCAGCTCCGGACTAGCGGGAGTCGGCGGGGAGCTGTTTTTT.

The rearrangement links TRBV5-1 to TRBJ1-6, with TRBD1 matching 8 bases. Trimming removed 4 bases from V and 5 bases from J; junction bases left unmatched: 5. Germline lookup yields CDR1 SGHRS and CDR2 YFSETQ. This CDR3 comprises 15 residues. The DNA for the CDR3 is TGCGCCAGCAGCACGCAGGGGGCCCATAATTCACCCCTCCACTTT. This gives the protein CASSTQGAHNSPLHF.

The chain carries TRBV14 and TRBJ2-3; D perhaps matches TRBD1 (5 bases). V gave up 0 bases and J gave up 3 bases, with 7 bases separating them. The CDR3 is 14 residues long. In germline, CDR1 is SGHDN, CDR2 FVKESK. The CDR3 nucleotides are TGTGCCAGCAGCCAAGAACAGGAGACAGATACGCAGTATTTT. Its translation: CASSQEQETDTQYF.

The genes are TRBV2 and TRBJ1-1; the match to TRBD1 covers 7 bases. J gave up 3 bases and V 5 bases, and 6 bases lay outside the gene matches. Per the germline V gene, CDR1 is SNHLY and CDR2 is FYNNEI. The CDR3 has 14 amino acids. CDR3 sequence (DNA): TGTGCCAGCAGTTACAGGGGATCAGACACTGAAGCTTTCTTT. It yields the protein CASSYRGSDTEAFF.

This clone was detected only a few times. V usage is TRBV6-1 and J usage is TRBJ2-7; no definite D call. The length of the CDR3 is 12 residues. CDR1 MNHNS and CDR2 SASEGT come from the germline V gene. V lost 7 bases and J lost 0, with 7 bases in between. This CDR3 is CASNGDSYEQYF. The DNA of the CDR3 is TGTGCCAGCAATGGGGACTCCTACGAGCAGTACTTC.

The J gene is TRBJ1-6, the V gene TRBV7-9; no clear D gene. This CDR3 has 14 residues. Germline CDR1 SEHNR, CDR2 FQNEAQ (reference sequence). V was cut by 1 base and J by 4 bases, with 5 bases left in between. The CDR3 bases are TGTGCCAGCAGCTTAGAACAGTATAATTCACCCCTCCACTTT. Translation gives CASSLEQYNSPLHF.

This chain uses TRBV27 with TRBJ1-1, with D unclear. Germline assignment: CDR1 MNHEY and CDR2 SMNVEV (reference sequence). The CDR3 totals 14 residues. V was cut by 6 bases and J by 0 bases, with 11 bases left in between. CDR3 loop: CASRASNMNTEAFF. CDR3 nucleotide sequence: TGTGCCAGCAGGGCCAGTAACATGAACACTGAAGCTTTCTTT.

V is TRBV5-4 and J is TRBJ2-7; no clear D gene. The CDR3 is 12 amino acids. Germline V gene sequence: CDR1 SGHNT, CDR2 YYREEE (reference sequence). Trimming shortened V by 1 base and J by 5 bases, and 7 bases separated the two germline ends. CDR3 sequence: CASSLSYDEQYF. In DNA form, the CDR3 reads TGTGCCAGCAGCTTGTCTTATGACGAGCAGTACTTC.

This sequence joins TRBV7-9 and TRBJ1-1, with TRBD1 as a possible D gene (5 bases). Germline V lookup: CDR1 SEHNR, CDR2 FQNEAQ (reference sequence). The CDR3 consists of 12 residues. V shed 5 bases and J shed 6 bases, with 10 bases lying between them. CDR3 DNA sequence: TGTGCCAGCAGCCCTTGGGGGGCTGAAGCTTTCTTT. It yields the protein CASSPWGAEAFF.

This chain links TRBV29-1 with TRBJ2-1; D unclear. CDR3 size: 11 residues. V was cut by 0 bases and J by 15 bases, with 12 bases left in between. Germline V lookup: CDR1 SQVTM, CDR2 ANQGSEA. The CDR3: CSVEDIAVLFF. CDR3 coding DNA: TGCAGCGTTGAAGACATAGCCGTACTGTTCTTC.

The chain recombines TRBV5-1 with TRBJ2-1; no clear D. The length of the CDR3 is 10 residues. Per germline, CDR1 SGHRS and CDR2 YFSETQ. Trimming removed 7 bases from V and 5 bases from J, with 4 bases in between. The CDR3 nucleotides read TGCGCCAGCCGCAACAATGAGCAGTTCTTC. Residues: CASRNNEQFF.

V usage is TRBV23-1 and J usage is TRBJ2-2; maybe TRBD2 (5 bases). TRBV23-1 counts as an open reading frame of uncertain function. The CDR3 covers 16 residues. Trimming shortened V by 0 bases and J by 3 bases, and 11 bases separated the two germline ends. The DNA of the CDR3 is TGCGCCAGCAGTCAATCGAGGGCCGATGACACCGGGGAGCTGTTTTTT. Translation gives CASSQSRADDTGELFF.